This T cell receptor (beta chain) was retrieved from a study of blood T cells in healthy people across ages. Points from the study as a whole: Not knowing donor CMV status may have confounded expanded clonotype changes.

This clonotype was counted only a few times. Antigen: not known. Trimming at V came to 3 bases and at J to 4 bases, leaving 5 bases not matched to a gene. The CDR3 has 15 residues. From germline, CDR1 is KGHDR and CDR2 SFDVKD. A sample-barcoded 5' primer and a J-beta primer mix were used in a second PCR of about 7 to 12 cycles. TCRdb passed the 5' RACE reads through MiXCR, listing each CDR3 protein once. The repertoire has almost 550,000 distinct CDR3 sequences, more than 20% of them found once; the top ten carry 8.5% to 9.5%. These data also featured in a second study, about T cells of mothers and their children.

The TCR originated in a boy younger than 18 in good health. This chain connects TRBV24-1 to TRBJ2-1; 7 nucleotides agree with TRBD2. Input material: blood. The CDR3 coding sequence is TGTGCCACCAGTGATGGCGGGAGTATTTACAATGAGCAGTTCTTC. Amino acids: CATSDGGSIYNEQFF.